This T cell receptor (beta chain) was obtained from a study of T cell repertoires in cytomegalovirus infection. Study-wide background: In the study, CMV epitopes included recently identified HLA-C-restricted and well-studied HLA-B-restricted ones.

A word on this clonotype: Its antigen is not identified.

CDR1 is LGHNA, CDR2 YSLEER, per germline. This CDR3 has 17 residues. With 0 bases removed from V and 8 bases from J, the gap between germline ends came to 20 bases. Points from the study as a whole: There were HLA-C-restricted CMV-specific TCR beta clonotypes dominating the ex vivo response. Totalled public TCR beta family frequency picked out people who carried CMV plus the relevant HLA.

TCRdb ran MiXCR on the reads and lists one entry per CDR3 protein. The data show about 920,000 distinct CDR3 sequences, 30% to 40% seen once. The chain uses TRBV4-3 and TRBJ2-1; a weak D match, TRBD1 (6 bases). This TCR came from a human donor in good health (CMV status not recorded). Some clones in this sample may be carry-over from other donors' samples. This specimen was cultured CD8+ T cells from PBMCs, taken from culture after CMV antigen stimulation. CDR3 nucleotides: TGCGCCAGCAGCCAAGAATTAGGGACATTACCTGGCGATGAGCAGTTCTTC. Amino acids: CASSQELGTLPGDEQFF.